The clone carrying this TCR beta chain was counted many times. Antigen: not known. The entry originates in a study of T-cell reconstitution after alpha-beta-depleted transplantation in children. Study-wide points: Reported findings indicate that, about two months after transplant, alpha-beta T cells came from several hundred expanded clones, which were derived from non-depleted graft cells. In some patients, recipient T cells and intrathymic progenitors surviving conditioning explained high day-60 diversity. From newly produced T cells came most of the T-cell counts and diversity one year after transplant.

This CDR3 comprises 16 residues. Germline CDR1 MNHEY, CDR2 SMNVEV (reference sequence). After removal of 2 bases from V and 8 bases from J, the junction contained 5 bases not matched to a gene. Unique molecular identifiers were incorporated during preparation of the TCRbeta library. TCRdb recomputed calls from the PCR reads with MiXCR, one row per CDR3 protein. The sample has about 150,000 distinct CDR3 sequences; roughly 11% are singletons. The chain combines TRBV27 with TRBJ2-1; 14 bases agree with TRBD2. The sequence was collected from a boy between 2 and 15 years old with acute myeloid leukemia, due to receive a stem cell transplant. The sequencing here drew on PBMCs, taken before TCRalphabeta/CD19-depleted stem cell transplant. The CDR3 loop reads CASSLLGTSGRDEQFF. CDR3 nucleotide sequence: TGTGCCAGCAGTTTACTCGGGACTAGCGGGAGAGATGAGCAGTTCTTC.